This TCR beta chain was captured by sequencing in a study of T cell responses to AZD1222 COVID-19 vaccine. Clones were read by immunoSEQ multiplex PCR, and TCRdb kept only the in-frame ones, dropping some. The sample has around 67,000 clones; 80% to 90% are singletons. The length of the CDR3 is 16 residues. V was trimmed by 6 bases and J by 0 bases, leaving 17 bases between them. Germline V gives CDR1 SGHTA, CDR2 FQGNSA. The chain uses TRBV7-2 and TRBJ1-1; D is uncertain. This TCR derives from an adult in good health. Sequencing used peripheral blood, obtained on day 0 of AZD1222 vaccination. The CDR3 coding sequence is TGTGCCAGCAGTTCCCCTACCTGGGCGGTGAACACTGAAGCTTTCTTT. Translated, it gives CASSSPTWAVNTEAFF.